This is a list of T cell receptor beta chains from one sample in a study of blood T cell repertoires in COVID-19. Here immunoSEQ multiplex PCR was the method, and the copy in TCRdb shows in-frame clones only, minus some. The sample contains around 270,000 clones, approximately 85% of which appear only once. The sample was PBMCs or T cells enriched from blood (not recorded which). The receptors originated from a woman in her twenties or thirties who had recovered from COVID-19. Each CDR3 is given with its conserved first and last residue. Fields, in order: V gene, D gene, J gene, clone size, CDR3 DNA, CDR3 protein. A D gene is named only where the DNA matches it firmly. Clone size is shown for a subset of rows, as once, few, many or a class of expanded clone.

>TRBV28|NA|TRBJ2-1|NA
TGTGCCAGCACCTCTTTCGGCGACGGAGGGGTAGGCAATGAGCAGTTCTTC
CASTSFGDGGVGNEQFF
>TRBV19|TRBD1|TRBJ1-1|once
TGTGCCAGTAGTAGGACAGGCGACAACACTGAAGCTTTCTTT
CASSRTGDNTEAFF
>TRBV11-2|NA|TRBJ1-6|NA
TGTGCCAGCAGCTTAGTATCCAGGGGAACGTCCTATAATTCACCCCTCCACTTT
CASSLVSRGTSYNSPLHF
>TRBV27|TRBD2|TRBJ2-3|NA
TGTGCCAGCACAGAGGTGGGGGGGGGTGCAGATACGCAGTATTTT
CASTEVGGGADTQYF
>TRBV7-9|NA|TRBJ1-5|NA
TGTGCCAGCAGCTTATCCACAGGGATGGCGAGCAATCAGCCCCAGCATTTT
CASSLSTGMASNQPQHF
>TRBV25-1|NA|TRBJ1-3|NA
TGTGCCAGCAGGGAGGGGGGGTCTGGAAACACCATATATTTT
CASREGGSGNTIYF
>TRBV18|NA|TRBJ1-1|NA
TGTGCCAGCTCAAACAGGAACACTGAAGCTTTCTTT
CASSNRNTEAFF
>TRBV13|TRBD1|TRBJ2-4|NA
TGTGCCAGCAGCTCGTGGGGACAGGGGGCGAGAAAAGCCAAAAACATTCAGTACTTC
CASSSWGQGARKAKNIQYF
>TRBV3-1/TRBV3-2|NA|TRBJ2-7|NA
TGTGCCAGCAGCCATGCCCCGGGCGAGCAGTACTTC
CASSHAPGEQYF
>TRBV10-1|TRBD2|TRBJ2-1|NA
TGCGCCAGCGAGGGAGAGCGGGAGGGCCGGGTTGAGCAGTTCTTC
CASEGEREGRVEQFF
>TRBV6-5|TRBD1|TRBJ1-1|once
TGTGCCAGCAGTTTTGGGACAGAGATTAACACTGAAGCTTTCTTT
CASSFGTEINTEAFF
>TRBV6-5|NA|TRBJ2-7|NA
TGTGCCAGCAGTTACTCCAGGGGGAGGTGGGGTGAGCAGTACTTC
CASSYSRGRWGEQYF
>TRBV19|NA|TRBJ1-4|NA
TGTGCCAGTAGCCGCAGTGCCTCGAATGAAAAACTGTTTTTT
CASSRSASNEKLFF
>TRBV28|TRBD1|TRBJ1-2|NA
TGTGCCAGCAAGGGACAGGGGACCTATGGCTACACCTTC
CASKGQGTYGYTF
>TRBV30|TRBD1|TRBJ1-4|few
TGTGCCTGGAGTTGGGACAGGGGAGAATGGAATGAAAAACTGTTTTTT
CAWSWDRGEWNEKLFF
>TRBV29-1|TRBD1|TRBJ1-5|NA
TGCAGCGTAGCCTACGGGACAGGGAGCAATCAGCCCCAGCATTTT
CSVAYGTGSNQPQHF
>TRBV7-6|NA|TRBJ2-5|NA
TGTGCCAGCAGCTTAGGGGCTAGCCCGAGTGAGACCCAGTACTTC
CASSLGASPSETQYF
>TRBV5-4|TRBD1|TRBJ1-1|NA
TGTGCCAGCAGCTTGAATCAGGGGGCGAAGACTGAAGCTTTCTTT
CASSLNQGAKTEAFF
>TRBV11-3|TRBD1|TRBJ2-7|NA
TGTGCCAGCAGCACCGGACAGGGGAGCTCCTACGAGCAGTACTTC
CASSTGQGSSYEQYF
>TRBV5-1|TRBD1|TRBJ1-1|NA
TGCGCCAGCAGCTGGACAGGGATTGAAGCTTTCTTT
CASSWTGIEAFF
>TRBV5-1|NA|TRBJ2-7|NA
TGCGCTAGCAGCCCCGGGAGTCGTTACGAGCAGTACTTC
CASSPGSRYEQYF
>TRBV4-2|TRBD1|TRBJ1-2|NA
TGTGCCAGCAGCCAAGTGGGGGACAGGGCCTATGGCTACACCTTC
CASSQVGDRAYGYTF
>TRBV5-1|TRBD1|TRBJ1-1|NA
TGCGCCAGCAGCGAGGGGTTGGGACAGTCAGTTAAAGCTTTCTTT
CASSEGLGQSVKAFF
>TRBV5-5|NA|TRBJ1-5|NA
TGTGCCAGCAGCTTGTATGGGCAAGGCAATCAGCCCCAGCATTTT
CASSLYGQGNQPQHF
>TRBV5-5|NA|TRBJ2-7|few
TGTGCCAGCAGCGCTGGCATGGGCAGGGGCCGCGAGCAGTACTTC
CASSAGMGRGREQYF
>TRBV12-5|NA|TRBJ1-3|NA
TGTGCTAGTGGTTCAGACAGGACTGGAAACACCATATATTTT
CASGSDRTGNTIYF
>TRBV5-6|TRBD1|TRBJ1-1|once
TGTGCCAGCAGCTACGGACAGGACACTGAAGCTTTCTTT
CASSYGQDTEAFF
>TRBV19|NA|TRBJ1-1|NA
TGTGCCAGCAGGGTGAGCACTGAAGCTTTCTTT
CASRVSTEAFF
>TRBV29-1|TRBD1|TRBJ1-2|NA
TGCAGCGTTGTTCCGGGACAGGGGGTTAACTATGGCTACACCTTC
CSVVPGQGVNYGYTF
>TRBV5-1|NA|TRBJ1-6|NA
TGCGCCAGCAGCTTTTCAGAGACTAGCTCCTATAATTCACCCCTCCACTTT
CASSFSETSSYNSPLHF
>TRBV29-1|NA|TRBJ2-5|NA
TGCAGCGTTGAACCCCCCGGGAGTGTGACCCAGTACTTC
CSVEPPGSVTQYF
>TRBV7-9|NA|TRBJ2-7|few
TGTGCCAGCAGCCCCAACACCTACGAGCAGTACTTC
CASSPNTYEQYF
>TRBV11-2|NA|TRBJ2-3|NA
TGTGCCAGCAGCCTATATACAGATACGCAGTATTTT
CASSLYTDTQYF
>TRBV19|TRBD2|TRBJ2-4|NA
TGTGCCAGTAGTATAGGTCTAGCGGGAGACAAAAACATTCAGTACTTC
CASSIGLAGDKNIQYF
>TRBV10-3|NA|TRBJ1-5|NA
TGTGCCATCAGTGAGTCTGGACAGAATCAGCCCCAGCATTTT
CAISESGQNQPQHF
>TRBV5-1|TRBD1|TRBJ1-1|NA
TGCGCCAGCAGCTTGTATCAGGGGGCAGGCACTGAAGCTTTCTTT
CASSLYQGAGTEAFF